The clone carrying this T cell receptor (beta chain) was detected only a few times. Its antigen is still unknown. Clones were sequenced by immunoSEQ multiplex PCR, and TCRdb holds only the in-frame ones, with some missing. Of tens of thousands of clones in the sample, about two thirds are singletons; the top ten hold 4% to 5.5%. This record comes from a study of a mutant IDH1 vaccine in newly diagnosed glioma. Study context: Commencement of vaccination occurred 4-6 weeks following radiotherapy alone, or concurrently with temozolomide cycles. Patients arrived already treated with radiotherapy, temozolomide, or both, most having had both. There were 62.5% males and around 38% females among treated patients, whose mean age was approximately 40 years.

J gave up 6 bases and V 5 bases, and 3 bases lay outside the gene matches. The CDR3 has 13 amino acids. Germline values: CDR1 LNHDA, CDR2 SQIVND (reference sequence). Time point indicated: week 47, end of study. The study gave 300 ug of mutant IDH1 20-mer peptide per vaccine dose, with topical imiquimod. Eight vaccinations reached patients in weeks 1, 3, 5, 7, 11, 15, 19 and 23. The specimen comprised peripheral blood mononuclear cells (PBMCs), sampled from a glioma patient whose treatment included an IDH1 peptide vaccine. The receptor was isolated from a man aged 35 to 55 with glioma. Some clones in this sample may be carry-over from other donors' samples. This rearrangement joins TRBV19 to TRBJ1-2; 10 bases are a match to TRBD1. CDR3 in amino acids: CASSPGQGHGYTF. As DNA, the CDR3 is TGTGCCAGTAGTCCGGGACAGGGGCATGGCTACACCTTC.